This passage covers 28 T cell receptor beta chains from one sample sequenced in a study of blood T cell repertoires in COVID-19. Using immunoSEQ multiplex PCR, the repertoire was profiled, and TCRdb retains in-frame clones only, with some absent. The sample has about 400,000 clones, around 88% seen once. Sequencing was carried out using peripheral blood. The receptors come from a woman aged 60-75 years with COVID-19, enrolled during active disease.

This chain connects TRBV4-3 to TRBJ2-7; 10 bases are a match to TRBD1. The CDR3 runs 16 residues. Germline CDR1 is LGHNA and CDR2 is YSLEER. The V and J ends lost 3 bases and 3 bases, in that order; junction bases with no gene match: 8. CDR3 region: CASSQTLDRGLYEQYF. The CDR3, as DNA: TGCGCCAGCAGCCAGACCTTAGACAGGGGGCTCTACGAGCAGTACTTC.

This chain links TRBV27 with TRBJ1-4, with D maybe TRBD1 (5 bases). Germline CDR1 is MNHEY and CDR2 is SMNVEV (reference sequence). The CDR3 runs to 18 residues. V lost 1 base to trimming and J lost 0 bases, with 15 bases between them. The CDR3 region is CASSLWGGDPATNEKLFF. Written as DNA, the CDR3 is TGTGCCAGCAGTTTATGGGGGGGGGACCCTGCAACTAATGAAAAACTGTTTTTT.

The V and J genes are TRBV18 and TRBJ2-7, with D possibly being TRBD1 (5 bases). The CDR3 is made up of 15 amino acids. In germline, CDR1 is KGHSH, CDR2 LQKENI. The V and J ends lost 5 bases and 0 bases respectively, with 14 bases between them. In nucleotides, the CDR3 is TGTGCCAGCTCAGCAACTACCACAGGCTCCTACGAGCAGTACTTC. Protein sequence: CASSATTTGSYEQYF. Drawing the rest from reference TRBV18 and TRBJ2-7, the complete variable domain is NAGVMQNPRHLVRRRGQEARLRCSPMKGHSHVYWYRQLPEEGLKFMVYLQKENIIDESGMPKERFSAEFPKEGPSILRIQQVVRGDSAAYFCASSATTTGSYEQYFGPGTRLTVT.

This chain connects TRBV9 to TRBJ2-2, with D possibly TRBD1 on 6 matching bases. This CDR3 has 15 residues. The V and J ends lost 2 bases and 3 bases respectively, with 11 bases between them. Germline values: CDR1 SGDLS, CDR2 YYNGEE. CDR3 sequence (DNA): TGTGCCAGCAGCGTGAAGGGACACGACACCGGGGAGCTGTTTTTT. Its translation: CASSVKGHDTGELFF.

This clone was seen more than once but under ten times. This chain joins TRBV18 and TRBJ1-2, with D perhaps TRBD1 (6 bases). The CDR3 has 14 amino acids. V was trimmed by 2 bases and J by 5 bases, leaving 12 bases between them. CDR1 KGHSH and CDR2 LQKENI come from the germline V gene. Written as DNA, the CDR3 is TGTGCCAGCTCACCATCGGACAGCCAATATGGCTACACCTTC. Its translation is CASSPSDSQYGYTF.

This clone was observed once. The V and J genes are TRBV9 and TRBJ1-2; 7 bases are a match to TRBD1. CDR1 is SGDLS and CDR2 is YYNGEE in the germline V gene. CDR3 size: 13 residues. The junction had 3 bases not matched to a gene; V was cut back by 1 base and J by 6 bases. The CDR3 DNA reads as TGTGCCAGCAGCGTAAGCCAGGGGGATGGCTACACCTTC. It codes for CASSVSQGDGYTF.

This clone was seen just once. The rearrangement links TRBV6-5 to TRBJ2-3, with 10 bases aligning to TRBD2. CDR1 MNHEY and CDR2 SVGAGI come from the germline V gene. The CDR3 consists of 14 residues. V shed 8 bases and J 4 bases; nucleotides not matched to a gene: 6. The CDR3 loop reads CASGSLAGADTQYF. The CDR3 nucleotides are TGTGCCAGCGGGTCTCTAGCGGGGGCAGATACGCAGTATTTT.

The rearrangement links TRBV18 to TRBJ1-5, with TRBD1 identical over 9 bases. V was pared by 3 bases and J by 3 bases, with 6 bases of the junction left unmatched. The CDR3 loop spans 16 amino acids. From germline, CDR1 is KGHSH and CDR2 LQKENI. CDR3 nucleotide sequence: TGTGCCAGCTCACCTGGGACAGGGAGCATCAATCAGCCCCAGCATTTT. This codes for CASSPGTGSINQPQHF. Supplemented by reference TRBV18 and TRBJ1-5, the full variable domain reads NAGVMQNPRHLVRRRGQEARLRCSPMKGHSHVYWYRQLPEEGLKFMVYLQKENIIDESGMPKERFSAEFPKEGPSILRIQQVVRGDSAAYFCASSPGTGSINQPQHFGDGTRLSIL.

This chain's CDR3 is CASSLIGADEAFF. The CDR3 nucleotides are TGTGCCAGCAGCTTAATTGGGGCAGATGAAGCTTTCTTT. V gene TRBV7-3 combines with J gene TRBJ1-1; TRBD1 is a possible D gene (5 bases). Germline V gives CDR1 SGHTA, CDR2 FQGTGA. Trimming pared 1 base from V and 7 bases from J, leaving 10 bases between. The CDR3 runs to 13 residues.

The DNA of the CDR3 is TGTGCCAGCAGCCTTGACAGGGGTTCTCTCTACGAGCAGTACTTC. Protein: CASSLDRGSLYEQYF. The J gene is TRBJ2-7, the V gene TRBV6-5; 8 bases align to TRBD1. Unmatched junction bases numbered 10, after V lost 6 bases and J lost 3 bases. The CDR3 has 15 amino acids. The germline CDR1 and CDR2 sequences are MNHEY and SVGAGI.

The rearrangement links TRBV6-5 to TRBJ1-2; D gene ambiguous. The CDR3 contains 12 residues. Germline V CDR1 and CDR2: MNHEY, SVGAGI. The V and J ends lost 7 bases and 6 bases respectively, with 12 bases between them. CDR3 sequence reads: CASKAGGDGYTF. As DNA, the CDR3 is TGTGCCAGCAAGGCAGGTGGTGATGGCTACACCTTC.

This rearrangement joins TRBV5-1 to TRBJ1-1; possibly TRBD1 for D (6 bases). CDR1 and CDR2 (germline): SGHRS, YFSETQ. This CDR3 is built from 15 residues. The V gene lost 4 bases and the J gene lost 2 bases, with 15 bases spanning the gap. For the CDR3, the DNA is TGCGCCAGCAGCGCCGGACAGATATCTAACACTGAAGCTTTCTTT. Encoded protein: CASSAGQISNTEAFF. Full variable domain (outside the CDR3, taken from reference TRBV5-1 and TRBJ1-1): KAGVTQTPRYLIKTRGQQVTLSCSPISGHRSVSWYQQTPGQGLQFLFEYFSETQRNKGNFPGRFSGRQFSNSRSEMNVSTLELGDSALYLCASSAGQISNTEAFFGQGTRLTVV.

The rearrangement uses TRBV6-5 and TRBJ2-3, with no clear D. Germline loops: CDR1 MNHEY, CDR2 SVGAGI. Trimming pared 6 bases from V and 4 bases from J, leaving 14 bases between. The CDR3 sequence is 14 residues long. The CDR3 bases are TGTGCCAGCAGAAACGCCGGGTTTTCAGATACGCAGTATTTT. Protein sequence: CASRNAGFSDTQYF.

The chain joins TRBV4-2 to TRBJ2-6; 11 bases map to TRBD2. The germline CDR1 and CDR2 sequences are LGHNA and YNFKEQ. J gave up 0 bases and V 6 bases, and 4 bases lay outside the gene matches. The CDR3 loop spans 17 amino acids. The CDR3 reads CASRVAGGVSGANVLTF. The CDR3 bases are TGTGCCAGCAGAGTAGCGGGGGGGGTCTCTGGGGCCAACGTCCTGACTTTC.

The genes are TRBV4-2 and TRBJ1-5; a weak D match, TRBD1 (6 bases). This CDR3 is 15 amino acids long. V was pared by 0 bases and J by 1 base, with 7 bases between. Germline CDR1 reads LGHNA; CDR2 reads YNFKEQ. The CDR3 coding sequence is TGTGCCAGCAGCCAAGATGACAGGAGCAATCAGCCCCAGCATTTT. Amino acid sequence: CASSQDDRSNQPQHF.

In regard to this clone: The same CDR3 is also encoded by other DNA sequences in this sample. The chain couples TRBV3-1 (or the pseudogene TRBV3-2) to TRBJ2-2, with D unresolved. Trimming cost V 2 bases and J 1 base, with 2 bases left between them. Germline V CDR1 and CDR2: LGHDT, YNNKEL (reference sequence). CDR3 length: 13 residues. CDR3 sequence reads: CASSQQNTGELFF. The CDR3 DNA sequence: TGTGCCAGCAGCCAACAGAACACCGGGGAGCTGTTTTTT.

This clone was picked up one time. The gene calls are TRBV19 and TRBJ2-7, with 9 bases aligning to TRBD2. The germline V gene encodes CDR1 LNHDA and CDR2 SQIVND (reference sequence). The CDR3 spans 16 residues. V shed 0 bases, J shed 2 bases, and the junction held 5 bases outside the gene matches. The chain's CDR3 is CASSIDGGGAAYEQYF. Written as DNA, the CDR3 is TGTGCCAGTAGTATAGACGGCGGGGGGGCGGCCTACGAGCAGTACTTC.

This clone was recorded only once. The gene calls are TRBV5-1 and TRBJ1-4; D ambiguous. Germline V gene sequence: CDR1 SGHRS, CDR2 YFSETQ. The CDR3 extends over 14 amino acids. V lost 0 bases and J lost 4, with 7 bases in between. The CDR3 reads CASSLDRNNEKLFF. The CDR3 nucleotides are TGCGCCAGCAGCTTGGATAGAAATAATGAAAAACTGTTTTTT.

The chain joins TRBV7-8 to TRBJ1-6; TRBD1 is a possible D gene (5 bases). CDR1 is SGHVS, CDR2 FQNEAQ, per germline. The V and J ends lost 1 base and 5 bases respectively, with 6 bases between them. The CDR3 has 14 residues. The CDR3 loop reads CASSLVGDNSPLHF. The CDR3 region has the DNA TGTGCCAGCAGCTTAGTAGGGGATAATTCACCCCTCCACTTT.

The CDR3 protein is CASSEYRRQGVDEQYF. As DNA, the CDR3 is TGTGCCAGCAGTGAATACAGACGGCAGGGGGTCGACGAGCAGTACTTC. V gene TRBV6-1 combines with J gene TRBJ2-7, with TRBD1 identical over 7 bases. With V trimmed by 2 bases and J by 5 bases, 12 bases remained unmatched. Germline V gene sequence: CDR1 MNHNS, CDR2 SASEGT. CDR3 size: 16 residues.

The CDR3 spells CASSSQVNEQFF. For the CDR3, the DNA is TGTGCCAGCAGCTCACAGGTCAATGAGCAGTTCTTC. This sequence joins TRBV7-9 and TRBJ2-1, with a weak D call TRBD1 (5 bases). The ends were cut back, 4 bases at V and 6 bases at J, with 7 bases in the middle. CDR1 is SEHNR, CDR2 FQNEAQ, per germline (reference sequence). CDR3 length: 12 amino acids.

Only a few counts were recorded for this clone. In the same sample, other DNA sequences code for this CDR3. The rearrangement joins TRBV3-1 (or the pseudogene TRBV3-2) to TRBJ2-7, with D tentatively TRBD1 (6 bases). V lost 0 bases to trimming and J lost 0 bases, with 6 bases between them. CDR1 LGHDT and CDR2 YNNKEL come from the germline V gene (reference sequence). This CDR3 is 14 amino acids long. CDR3 sequence: CASSQEGGSYEQYF. CDR3 DNA sequence: TGTGCCAGCAGCCAAGAAGGGGGCTCCTACGAGCAGTACTTC.

This chain joins TRBV3-1 (or the pseudogene TRBV3-2) and TRBJ2-7; a possible D gene is TRBD1 (5 bases). The CDR3 is 13 residues long. In germline, CDR1 is LGHDT, CDR2 YNNKEL (reference sequence). V lost 4 bases and J lost 6, with 13 bases in between. CDR3 bases: TGTGCCAGCAGCCGGGGCCTTATATTCGAGCAGTACTTC. Its translation is CASSRGLIFEQYF.

V usage is TRBV12-3 or TRBV12-4 and J usage is TRBJ1-3; no firm D call. This CDR3 contains 13 residues. Trimming shortened V by 7 bases and J by 4 bases, and 11 bases separated the two germline ends. The DNA of the CDR3 is TGTGCCAGCACCTCGGGAGGGGGAAACACCATATATTTT. Translating it yields CASTSGGGNTIYF.

The chain combines TRBV2 with TRBJ1-4; no clear D gene. V shed 6 bases and J shed 3 bases, with 14 bases lying between them. The CDR3 consists of 15 residues. CDR1 is SNHLY, CDR2 FYNNEI, per germline. In DNA, the CDR3 is TGTGCCAGCAGGCCCCGAGGTGCCGCTAATGAAAAACTGTTTTTT. Translated: CASRPRGAANEKLFF.

The chain carries TRBV18 and TRBJ1-2; D is unclear. V was pared by 0 bases and J by 5 bases, with 10 bases between. Germline assignment: CDR1 KGHSH and CDR2 LQKENI. CDR3 length equals 14 residues. CDR3 in DNA: TGTGCCAGCTCACCACCGTCGGGATCATATGGCTACACCTTC. Protein sequence: CASSPPSGSYGYTF. The full variable domain, completed using reference TRBV18 and TRBJ1-2, is NAGVMQNPRHLVRRRGQEARLRCSPMKGHSHVYWYRQLPEEGLKFMVYLQKENIIDESGMPKERFSAEFPKEGPSILRIQQVVRGDSAAYFCASSPPSGSYGYTFGSGTRLTVV.

V gene TRBV24-1 combines with J gene TRBJ2-3; no clear D. Germline V gene data show CDR1 as KGHDR and CDR2 as SFDVKD. Trimming removed 9 bases from V and 5 bases from J, with 8 bases in between. The CDR3 is 11 residues long. CDR3 in DNA: TGTGCCACCTTCTCGGGAGATACGCAGTATTTT. Translated: CATFSGDTQYF.

This sequence joins TRBV6-2 or TRBV6-3 and TRBJ2-5; TRBD2 matches 13 bases. Per the germline V gene, CDR1 is MNHEY and CDR2 is SVGEGT. The CDR3 has 15 residues. Trimming removed 5 bases from V and 5 bases from J; junction bases left unmatched: 5. CDR3 DNA sequence: TGTGCCAGCAGTGGTCCGGGACTAGCGGGGGAGACCCAGTACTTC. This encodes CASSGPGLAGETQYF.